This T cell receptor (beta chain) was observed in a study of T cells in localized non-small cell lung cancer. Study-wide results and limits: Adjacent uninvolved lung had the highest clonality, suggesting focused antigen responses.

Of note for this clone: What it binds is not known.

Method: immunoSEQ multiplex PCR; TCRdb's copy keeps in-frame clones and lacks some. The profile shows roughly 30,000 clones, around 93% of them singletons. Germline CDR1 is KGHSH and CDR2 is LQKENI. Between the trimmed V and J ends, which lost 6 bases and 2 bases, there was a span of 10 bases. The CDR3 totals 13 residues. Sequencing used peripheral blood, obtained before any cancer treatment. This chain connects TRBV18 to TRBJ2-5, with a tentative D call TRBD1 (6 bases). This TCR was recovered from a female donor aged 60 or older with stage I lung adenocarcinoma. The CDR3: CASSWTVQETQYF. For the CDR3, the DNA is TGTGCCAGCTCCTGGACAGTACAAGAGACCCAGTACTTC.